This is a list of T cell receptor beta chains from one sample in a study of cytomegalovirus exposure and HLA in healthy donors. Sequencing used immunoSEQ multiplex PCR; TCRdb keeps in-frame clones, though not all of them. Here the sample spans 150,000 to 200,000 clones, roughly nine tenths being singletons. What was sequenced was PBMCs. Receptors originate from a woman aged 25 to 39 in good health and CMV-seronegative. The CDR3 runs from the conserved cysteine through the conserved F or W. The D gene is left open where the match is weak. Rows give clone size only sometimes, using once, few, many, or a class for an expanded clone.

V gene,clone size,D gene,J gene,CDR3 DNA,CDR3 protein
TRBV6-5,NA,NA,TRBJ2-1,TGTGCCAGCAGTTACTCCGTAGCGAGCTCCTACAATGAGCAGTTCTTC,CASSYSVASSYNEQFF
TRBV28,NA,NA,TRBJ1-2,TGTGCCAGCAACTCTCTGGGACCTACAGCTAACTATGGCTACACCTTC,CASNSLGPTANYGYTF
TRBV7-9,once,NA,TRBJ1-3,TGTGCCAGCAGCTTAGCAGGGTTTGGAAACACCATATATTTT,CASSLAGFGNTIYF
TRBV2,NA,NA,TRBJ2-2,TGTGCCAGCACGAGGCACCACACCGGGGAGCTGTTTTTT,CASTRHHTGELFF
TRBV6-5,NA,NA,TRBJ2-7,TGTGCCAGCAGTCGAGGGGAAAACTACGAGCAGTACTTC,CASSRGENYEQYF
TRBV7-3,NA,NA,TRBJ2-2,TGTGCCAGCAGTTGGGGCCCTGCGACCGGGGAGCTGTTTTTT,CASSWGPATGELFF
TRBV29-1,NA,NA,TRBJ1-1,TGCAGCGTTGAAGAGGGGCAGGGCCCCACTGAAGCTTTCTTT,CSVEEGQGPTEAFF
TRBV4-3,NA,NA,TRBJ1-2,TGCGCCAGCAGCCAAGAAATGGCGACAGCGTATGGCTACACCTTC,CASSQEMATAYGYTF
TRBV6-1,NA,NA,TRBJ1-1,TGTGCCAGCAGTGAAGAAGGAGGACTGAACACTGAAGCTTTCTTT,CASSEEGGLNTEAFF
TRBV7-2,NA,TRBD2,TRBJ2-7,TGTGCCAGCAGCATGGGACTAGCGGGGGGGCTAAGGTCCTACGAGCAGTACTTC,CASSMGLAGGLRSYEQYF
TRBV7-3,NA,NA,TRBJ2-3,TGTGCCAGCAGCTTAGCCAGGAGGGCAGATACGCAGTATTTT,CASSLARRADTQYF
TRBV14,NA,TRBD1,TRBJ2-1,TGTGCCAGCAGCCCGGACAGGGGGCCCTACAATGAGCAGTTCTTC,CASSPDRGPYNEQFF
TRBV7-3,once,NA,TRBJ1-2,TGTGCCAGCAGCTTGAACGTTGCGGCGAGTAACTATGGCTACACCTTC,CASSLNVAASNYGYTF
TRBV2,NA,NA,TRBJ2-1,TGTGCCAGCCAGGGGAATGAGCAGTTCTTC,CASQGNEQFF
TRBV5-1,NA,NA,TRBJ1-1,TGCGCCAGCAGCTTGGAACAGGGCGAAACTGAAGCTTTCTTT,CASSLEQGETEAFF
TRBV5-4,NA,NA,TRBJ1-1,TGTGCCAGCAGCGCCCAGAGTGACCGCACTGAAGCTTTCTTT,CASSAQSDRTEAFF
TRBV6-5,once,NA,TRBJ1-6,TGTGCCAGTAGGAGTCCCAGCTCCTATAATTCACCCCTCCACTTT,CASRSPSSYNSPLHF
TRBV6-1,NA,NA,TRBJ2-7,TGTGCCAGCACCGGGACGGATTACTACGAGCAGTACTTC,CASTGTDYYEQYF
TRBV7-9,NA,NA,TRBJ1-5,TGTGCCAGCAGCAGGACCGATCAGCCCCAGCATTTT,CASSRTDQPQHF
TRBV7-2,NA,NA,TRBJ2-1,TGTGCCAGCAGCTTTGGGGGGAGGCGGGTGAATGAGCAGTTCTTC,CASSFGGRRVNEQFF
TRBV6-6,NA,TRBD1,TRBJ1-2,TGTGCCAGCAGTTTGGGACAGGGTTACTATGGCTACACCTTC,CASSLGQGYYGYTF
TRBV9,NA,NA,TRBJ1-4,TGTGCCAGCAGCGGATCTTTAGTGGGCAGTGCTAAACTGTTTTTT,CASSGSLVGSAKLFF
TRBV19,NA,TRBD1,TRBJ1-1,TGTGCCAGTAGCCCGACAGGGACTAACACTGAAGCTTTCTTT,CASSPTGTNTEAFF
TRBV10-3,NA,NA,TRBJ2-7,TGTGCCATCAGTGAGTCTGAAATGGGGGTAGGATACGAGCAGTACTTC,CAISESEMGVGYEQYF
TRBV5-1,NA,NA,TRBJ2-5,TGCGCCAGCAACCAAGACCAAGAGACCCAGTACTTC,CASNQDQETQYF
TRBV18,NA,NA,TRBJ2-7,TGTGCCAGCACCGGGGCCTACGAGCAGTACTTC,CASTGAYEQYF
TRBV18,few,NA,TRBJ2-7,TGTGCCAGCTCACCGCAGGGGGGCGAGCAGTACTTC,CASSPQGGEQYF
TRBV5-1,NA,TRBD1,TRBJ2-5,TGCGCCAGCAGCTATATGGGACAGGGAGCGCGGGAGACCCAGTACTTC,CASSYMGQGARETQYF
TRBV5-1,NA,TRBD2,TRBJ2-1,TGCGCCAGCAGCGGCCTAGCGGGGTTCGCCAATGAGCAGTTCTTC,CASSGLAGFANEQFF
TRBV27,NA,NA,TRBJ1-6,TGTGCCAGCAGTTTTGATTGGGGGAATTCACCCCTCCACTTT,CASSFDWGNSPLHF
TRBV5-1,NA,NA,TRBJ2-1,TGCGCCAGCAGCCAGACGGGCAATACCTACAATGAGCAGTTCTTC,CASSQTGNTYNEQFF
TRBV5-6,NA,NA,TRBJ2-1,TGTGCCAGCAGCTTGGGGGCACACTTTTACAATGAGCAGTTCTTC,CASSLGAHFYNEQFF
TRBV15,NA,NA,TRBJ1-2,TGTGCCACCAGTATAAGGTCCCGGGGGGGCTACACCTTC,CATSIRSRGGYTF
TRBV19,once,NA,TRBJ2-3,TGTGCCAGTAGTACCCTCGCTTGGGGGGCTACTAGCACAGATACGCAGTATTTT,CASSTLAWGATSTDTQYF
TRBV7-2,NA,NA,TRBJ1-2,TGTGCCAGCAGCTTGCCCCCTAACTATGGCTACACCTTC,CASSLPPNYGYTF
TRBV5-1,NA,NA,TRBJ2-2,TGCGCCAGCAGCTTGGGACTAGGTGACACCGGGGAGCTGTTTTTT,CASSLGLGDTGELFF
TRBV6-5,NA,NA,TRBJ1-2,TGTGCCAGCAGCTCGGGAGCGCGGACCTTCTACACCTTC,CASSSGARTFYTF
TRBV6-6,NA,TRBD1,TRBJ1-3,TGTGCCAGCGCCCAGACAGGGACTGGAAACACCATATATTTT,CASAQTGTGNTIYF
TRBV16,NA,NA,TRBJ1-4,TGTGCCAGCAGCCATGGCGGGGGTGATGAAAAACTGTTTTTT,CASSHGGGDEKLFF
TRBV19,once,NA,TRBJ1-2,TGTGCCAGTAGGGGCCAGGCCTATGGCTACACCTTC,CASRGQAYGYTF
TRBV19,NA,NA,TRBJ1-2,TGTGCCAGTAGTATAGCCAGGGCTGTGGATGGCTACACCTTC,CASSIARAVDGYTF
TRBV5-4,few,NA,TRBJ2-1,TGTGCCAGCAGTTATTGGACAGCAGGGGATGAGCAGTTCTTC,CASSYWTAGDEQFF
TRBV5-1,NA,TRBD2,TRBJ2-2,TGCGCCAGCAGCTCGGGACTAGCGGGGATGAACACCGGGGAGCTGTTTTTT,CASSSGLAGMNTGELFF
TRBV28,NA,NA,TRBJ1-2,TGTGCCAGCAGTTACAGGTCGAATATGGGCTACACCTTC,CASSYRSNMGYTF
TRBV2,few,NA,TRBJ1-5,TGTGCCAGCAGTGATTACAACAGAGGGATGGGCAATCAGCCCCAGCATTTT,CASSDYNRGMGNQPQHF
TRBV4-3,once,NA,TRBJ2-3,TGCGCCAGCAGCCAAGACGGTTTTGGAATACGCGCAGATACGCAGTATTTT,CASSQDGFGIRADTQYF
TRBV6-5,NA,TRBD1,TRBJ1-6,TGTGCCAGCAGCACACAGGGGGCTTCTGGTTCACCCCTCCACTTT,CASSTQGASGSPLHF
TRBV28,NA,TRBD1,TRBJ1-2,TGTGCCAGCAGGCGGACAGGGACTCTCTATGGCTACACCTTC,CASRRTGTLYGYTF
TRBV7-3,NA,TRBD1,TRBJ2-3,TGTGCCAGCAGTAAAGGACAGGTCACAGATACGCAGTATTTT,CASSKGQVTDTQYF
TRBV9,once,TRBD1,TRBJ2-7,TGTGCCAGCAGCCCGTGGGACAGGGGGGGACAGCAGTACTTC,CASSPWDRGGQQYF
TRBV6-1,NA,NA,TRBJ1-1,TGTGCCAGCAGATTTAAGCAGAACACTGAAGCTTTCTTT,CASRFKQNTEAFF
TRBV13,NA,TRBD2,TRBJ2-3,TGTGCCAGCAGCTTAGGGGGCGGGGGGGCCCCCACAGATACGCAGTATTTT,CASSLGGGGAPTDTQYF
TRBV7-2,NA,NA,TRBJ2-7,TGTGCCAGCAGCCCCCGGACAGGTTGGGCGGGGGAGCAGTACTTC,CASSPRTGWAGEQYF